These 3 T cell receptor beta chains originate from one sample sequenced in a study of blood T cell dynamics during melanoma immunotherapy (dated by TCRdb to between 2020 and 2021). The library was made by the immunoSEQ multiplex PCR assay. TCRdb mirrors the immuneACCESS table, restricted to in-frame sequences. Some clones are absent from its copies; in checked studies, under half trace to an unresolved V gene, and the reason for the others is unknown. In all, the sample holds roughly 10,000 clones, and around nine tenths of those were seen once. Of the sample, around 7.2% is held by the ten largest clones. In light of the paper, this sample's time point label describes: pre-treatment baseline. Sequencing was performed on blood, taken from a patient treated with checkpoint blockade. These receptors all stem from a human donor with melanoma.

The CDR3 loop reads CASSLLRQAYNEQFF. The CDR3 DNA reads as TGTGCCAGCAGCTTATTGCGACAGGCTTACAATGAGCAGTTCTTC. The chain uses TRBV7-9 and TRBJ2-1, with D maybe TRBD1 (6 bases). Between the trimmed V and J ends, which lost 2 bases and 4 bases, there was a span of 12 bases. This CDR3 is 15 amino acids long. CDR1 and CDR2 from the germline V gene are SEHNR and FQNEAQ (reference sequence).

This chain links TRBV13 with TRBJ1-1; D unclear. The CDR3 has 15 amino acids. Deletions cut 6 bases from V and 0 bases from J, with 14 bases between. Germline V gene sequence: CDR1 PRHDT, CDR2 FYEKMQ (reference sequence). CDR3 protein: CASSLRREVNTEAFF. As DNA, the CDR3 is TGTGCCAGCAGTCTTAGGAGGGAGGTGAACACTGAAGCTTTCTTT.

The chain combines TRBV4-3 with TRBJ1-4, with D unclear. The V end lost 2 bases, the J end lost 5 bases, and 9 bases lay between the germline ends. The CDR3 spans 14 residues. CDR1 LGHNA and CDR2 YSLEER come from the germline V gene. CDR3 DNA: TGCGCCAGCAGCCAAAGCGGGGTAAATGAAAAACTGTTTTTT. Translation gives CASSQSGVNEKLFF.